This passage covers 21 T cell receptor beta chains from one sample sequenced in a study of blood T cell repertoires in COVID-19. Data came from immunoSEQ multiplex PCR; TCRdb stores just in-frame clones and leaves some out. The sample shows roughly 410,000 clones, 89% of them seen only once. The sequenced sample consisted of peripheral blood. These receptors were obtained from a woman in her forties with COVID-19, enrolled during active disease.

The chain recombines TRBV4-3 with TRBJ2-3; D remains ambiguous. Between the trimmed V and J ends, which lost 1 base and 1 base, there was a span of 6 bases. This CDR3 is built from 14 residues. The germline CDR1 and CDR2 sequences are LGHNA and YSLEER. Written as DNA, the CDR3 is TGCGCCAGCAGCCAAGGAGATGGCACAGATACGCAGTATTTT. It encodes CASSQGDGTDTQYF.

The chain couples TRBV6-5 to TRBJ2-7; a weak D match, TRBD2 (5 bases). Trimming stripped 11 bases from V and 0 bases from J, with 17 bases between. Germline V lookup: CDR1 MNHEY, CDR2 SVGAGI. This CDR3 spans 14 amino acids. CDR3 in DNA: TGTGCCGTTGCCCCTAGGAGGCCCTCCTACGAGCAGTACTTC. Translation gives CAVAPRRPSYEQYF.

J is TRBJ2-1 and V is TRBV18; D remains ambiguous. CDR1 and CDR2 (germline): KGHSH, LQKENI. The CDR3 is 14 amino acids. Trimming stripped 2 bases from V and 0 bases from J, with 5 bases between. The CDR3 DNA reads as TGTGCCAGCTCACCAGTTAGCTCCTACAATGAGCAGTTCTTC. Amino acid sequence: CASSPVSSYNEQFF.

The chain links TRBV5-4 to TRBJ2-7; 9 bases are a match to TRBD1. This CDR3 spans 17 amino acids. The V and J ends lost 2 bases and 3 bases, in that order; junction bases with no gene match: 12. In germline, CDR1 is SGHNT, CDR2 YYREEE (reference sequence). CDR3 residues: CASSLFGPGQGIYEQYF. CDR3 nucleotide sequence: TGTGCCAGCAGCTTATTTGGTCCGGGACAGGGTATCTACGAGCAGTACTTC.

This sequence joins TRBV30 and TRBJ1-4; TRBD1 matches at 7 bases. There are 16 residues in the CDR3. The germline CDR1 and CDR2 sequences are GTSNPN and SVGIG (reference sequence). With V trimmed by 0 bases and J by 10 bases, 14 bases remained unmatched. Here the CDR3 reads CAWSVRKGASDGKLFF. The CDR3 coding sequence is TGTGCCTGGAGTGTACGTAAGGGGGCCTCGGACGGAAAACTGTTTTTT.

J is TRBJ2-1 and V is TRBV2, with D uncertain. Trimming stripped 6 bases from V and 7 bases from J, with 4 bases between. The CDR3 consists of 10 residues. The germline V gene has CDR1 SNHLY and CDR2 FYNNEI. The CDR3 DNA reads as TGTGCCAGCAGCTCGAATGAGCAGTTCTTC. This translates into CASSSNEQFF.

The chain employs TRBV27 and TRBJ1-1; 8 bases map to TRBD1. With 6 bases clipped from V and 5 bases from J, the junction kept 17 bases outside the gene matches. The CDR3 is made up of 17 amino acids. CDR1 is MNHEY and CDR2 is SMNVEV in the germline V gene (reference sequence). The CDR3 is CASRSLGQARGRTEAFF. As DNA, the CDR3 is TGTGCCAGCAGAAGTTTGGGACAGGCGAGGGGCAGGACTGAAGCTTTCTTT.

The chain couples TRBV4-1 to TRBJ1-4; D call uncertain. CDR1 and CDR2 (germline): MGHRA, YSYEKL. The CDR3 loop spans 15 amino acids. V gave up 0 bases and J gave up 7 bases, with 12 bases separating them. CDR3 in DNA: TGCGCCAGCAGCCAAGAGTTCTCCCGGGGTGAAAAACTGTTTTTT. The encoded protein is CASSQEFSRGEKLFF.

Only one count was recorded for this clone. The J gene is TRBJ1-4, the V gene TRBV28; 7 bases align to TRBD1. V lost 6 bases and J lost 5; bases outside the gene matches: 6. The germline V gene encodes CDR1 MDHEN and CDR2 SYDVKM. The CDR3 has 14 residues. The CDR3 DNA reads TGTGCCAGCAGCTCGGGACAGACAAATGAAAAACTGTTTTTT. It codes for CASSSGQTNEKLFF.

The chain couples TRBV9 to TRBJ2-7, with 8 bases fitting TRBD1. Germline loops: CDR1 SGDLS, CDR2 YYNGEE. The CDR3 length is 17 residues. Unmatched junction bases numbered 11, after V lost 2 bases and J lost 1 base. The CDR3 protein is CASSVGTGIYSSYEQYF. The CDR3 bases are TGTGCCAGCAGCGTCGGGACAGGCATCTATTCTTCCTACGAGCAGTACTTC.

The chain joins TRBV9 to TRBJ2-1; the match to TRBD2 covers 7 bases. Per germline, CDR1 SGDLS and CDR2 YYNGEE. V gave up 2 bases and J gave up 3 bases; unmatched junction bases: 11. This CDR3 spans 17 amino acids. The CDR3 protein is CASSVSGLGILYNEQFF. CDR3 DNA sequence: TGTGCCAGCAGCGTCTCCGGACTAGGGATTCTCTACAATGAGCAGTTCTTC.

The chain recombines TRBV5-6 with TRBJ1-2; 10 bases align to TRBD1. CDR3 length: 16 residues. From germline, CDR1 is SGHDT and CDR2 YYEEEE. V lost 0 bases to trimming and J lost 5 bases; unmatched junction nucleotides: 7. Here the CDR3 reads CASSLGQGATFYGYTF. CDR3 DNA sequence: TGTGCCAGCAGCTTGGGACAGGGGGCGACCTTTTATGGCTACACCTTC.

The chain employs TRBV5-1 and TRBJ2-1; 11 nucleotides agree with TRBD1. The V segment lost 4 bases and the J segment 5 bases; nucleotides outside the gene matches: 5. The CDR3 runs to 15 residues. Germline V CDR1 and CDR2: SGHRS, YFSETQ. DNA for the CDR3: TGCGCCAGCAGCCCCCGGGACAGGGGGGACAATGAGCAGTTCTTC. It encodes CASSPRDRGDNEQFF. Variable domain in full (rest from reference TRBV5-1 and TRBJ2-1): KAGVTQTPRYLIKTRGQQVTLSCSPISGHRSVSWYQQTPGQGLQFLFEYFSETQRNKGNFPGRFSGRQFSNSRSEMNVSTLELGDSALYLCASSPRDRGDNEQFFGPGTRLTVL.

This chain links TRBV9 with TRBJ1-3, with D perhaps matching TRBD1 (6 bases). Trimming cost V 4 bases and J 3 bases, with 17 bases left between them. Germline loops: CDR1 SGDLS, CDR2 YYNGEE. There are 16 residues in the CDR3. The CDR3 DNA reads as TGTGCCAGCAGCCTGGGCCTCAGGGGAATTGGAAACACCATATATTTT. It encodes CASSLGLRGIGNTIYF.

In its sample, this clone was seen a few times. The gene calls are TRBV28 and TRBJ2-5; 7 nucleotides match TRBD1. Germline assignment: CDR1 MDHEN and CDR2 SYDVKM. The CDR3 has 14 residues. The V and J ends lost 4 bases and 2 bases, in that order; junction bases with no gene match: 4. The CDR3 here is CASSYLQGQETQYF. The CDR3 DNA reads TGTGCCAGCAGTTATTTACAGGGGCAAGAGACCCAGTACTTC. The complete variable domain, with remaining parts taken from reference TRBV28 and TRBJ2-5, reads DVKVTQSSRYLVKRTGEKVFLECVQDMDHENMFWYRQDPGLGLRLIYFSYDVKMKEKGDIPEGYSVSREKKERFSLILESASTNQTSMYLCASSYLQGQETQYFGPGTRLLVL.

V usage is TRBV11-1 and J usage is TRBJ1-1; 8 nucleotides agree with TRBD1. The CDR3 extends over 15 amino acids. Germline V gene sequence: CDR1 SGHAT, CDR2 FQDESV (reference sequence). J was trimmed by 9 bases and V by 5 bases; bases with no gene match: 14. The CDR3, as DNA: TGTGCCAGCAGCCTCCTGGCAGGGGGCGAGAGAAAAGCTTTCTTT. Translated, it gives CASSLLAGGERKAFF.

As DNA, the CDR3 is TGTGCCAGCAGCCCTTCCCTGGCAGCTTTCTTT. Translated, it gives CASSPSLAAFF. The gene calls are TRBV7-9 and TRBJ1-1; D ambiguous. This CDR3 has 11 amino acids. CDR1 SEHNR and CDR2 FQNEAQ come from the germline V gene (reference sequence). Between the trimmed V and J ends, which lost 5 bases and 10 bases, there was a span of 11 bases.

The J gene is TRBJ1-5, the V gene TRBV12-3 or TRBV12-4; the D gene is possibly TRBD1 (6 bases). The V gene lost 6 bases and the J gene lost 4 bases, with 10 bases spanning the gap. The CDR3 is made up of 13 amino acids. In DNA, the CDR3 is TGTGCCAGCAGACTAGGGGGTAATCAGCCCCAGCATTTT. It specifies CASRLGGNQPQHF.

The chain links TRBV19 to TRBJ1-4; 7 bases fit TRBD1. J gave up 6 bases and V 5 bases, and 3 bases lay outside the gene matches. The germline gives CDR1 LNHDA, CDR2 SQIVND (reference sequence). This CDR3 comprises 13 residues. This CDR3 is CASSRDSYEKLFF. Here the CDR3 DNA reads TGTGCCAGTAGTCGGGACAGCTATGAAAAACTGTTTTTT.

A single count supports this clone. Other nucleotide sequences from this sample produce the same CDR3. The V and J genes are TRBV5-1 and TRBJ1-1; D not certain. CDR1 is SGHRS, CDR2 YFSETQ, per germline. V lost 0 bases and J 1 base, leaving 7 bases between the germline ends. The CDR3 loop spans 14 amino acids. For the CDR3, the DNA is TGCGCCAGCAGCTTGGGCCGGGGGAACACTGAAGCTTTCTTT. Translating gives CASSLGRGNTEAFF.

This clone was found once. This chain connects TRBV29-1 to TRBJ1-2; 8 nucleotides agree with TRBD1. There are 11 residues in the CDR3. The V and J ends lost 7 bases and 6 bases, in that order; junction bases with no gene match: 4. CDR1 and CDR2 (germline): SQVTM, ANQGSEA. The CDR3 region is CSAQGGDGYTF. In nucleotides, the CDR3 is TGCAGCGCACAGGGGGGGGATGGCTACACCTTC. The variable domain in full, completed from reference TRBV29-1 and TRBJ1-2, reads SAVISQKPSRDICQRGTSLTIQCQVDSQVTMMFWYRQQPGQSLTLIATANQGSEATYESGFVIDKFPISRPNLTFSTLTVSNMSPEDSSIYLCSAQGGDGYTFGSGTRLTVV.